Shown below are 5 T cell receptor beta chains from a single sample sequenced in a study of human T cells and chemical hapten exposure (dated by TCRdb to 2020 to 2022). The method was RACE. TCRdb shows the sequencer as NextSeq 500. The public reads were reanalyzed by TCRdb: fastp trimming at Q25, MiXCR alignment, in-frame beta chains only. One record per CDR3 amino acid sequence lists the most common genes and DNA. Across this sample there are 340,000 or so distinct CDR3 sequences, with around 7% seen only once. Clones ranked in the top ten supply around 8.4% of the sample. Reading the label with the study, this specimen's time point is: patch test 1, 2 weeks after DPC sensitization. The label giving this sample's treatment or condition can be read as: therapeutic diphenylcyclopropenone sensitization with weekly scalp DPC. The sample in question was whole blood, obtained in connection with sensitization to the hapten diphenylcyclopropenone (DPC). The receptor source for this set is a woman aged 18-29 years with alopecia areata. Some clones in this sample may be carry-over from other donors' samples.

Many counts were recorded for this clonotype. The chain employs TRBV24-1 and TRBJ1-1; D is unresolved. This CDR3 spans 13 amino acids. The V end was cut by 3 bases, the J end by 10 bases, with 14 bases between. CDR1 and CDR2 from the germline V gene are KGHDR and SFDVKD. The CDR3 coding sequence is TGTGCCACCAGTGATGGGATAGAGGGAAGAGCTTTCTTT. Translation gives CATSDGIEGRAFF.

This clonotype was detected a few times. This chain joins TRBV7-9 and TRBJ1-4, with 7 positions matching TRBD1. The CDR3 consists of 14 residues. Germline V gives CDR1 SEHNR, CDR2 FQNEAQ (reference sequence). Unmatched junction bases numbered 6, after V lost 6 bases and J lost 5 bases. The CDR3 reads CASSHRDSNEKLFF. DNA of the CDR3: TGTGCCAGCAGTCACCGGGACAGCAATGAAAAACTGTTTTTT.

This clonotype came up a few times. This sequence joins TRBV29-1 and TRBJ2-1; a weak D match, TRBD2 (5 bases). V was trimmed by 0 bases and J by 5 bases, leaving 8 bases between them. The germline V gene has CDR1 SQVTM and CDR2 ANQGSEA. CDR3 size: 13 residues. CDR3: CSVEDPGNNEQFF. CDR3 DNA: TGCAGCGTTGAAGATCCGGGGAACAATGAGCAGTTCTTC.

This clonotype was counted between two and nine times. The J gene is TRBJ1-6, the V gene TRBV11-2, with unresolved D. Germline CDR1 SGHAT, CDR2 FQNNGV. The CDR3 covers 15 residues. Trimming removed 4 bases from V and 4 bases from J, with 11 bases in between. CDR3 protein: CASSSPTFYNSPLHF. In nucleotides, the CDR3 is TGTGCCAGCAGCTCTCCGACGTTTTATAATTCACCCCTCCACTTT.

This clonotype has at least ten counts. The rearrangement joins TRBV4-3 to TRBJ2-1, with D tentatively TRBD1 or TRBD2 (6 bases each). With 0 bases removed from V and 5 bases from J, the gap between germline ends came to 14 bases. CDR3 size: 16 residues. Looked up from germline, CDR1 is LGHNA and CDR2 is YSLEER. The CDR3 region has the DNA TGCGCCAGCAGCCAAGATCGGGGGCCCTATAACAATGAGCAGTTCTTC. It is translated as CASSQDRGPYNNEQFF.